Below, 25 T cell receptor beta chains from the same sample are listed, as sequenced in a study of blood T cells in healthy people across ages. Combining a sample-barcoded 5' primer with a J-beta primer mix, a second PCR ran for about 7 to 12 cycles. MiXCR, run by TCRdb on the 5' RACE reads, gives a single entry per CDR3 protein. The table lists roughly 800,000 distinct CDR3 sequences, around 36% of them singletons, with over 10% in the top ten. Sequenced: blood. These TCRs come from a man aged 18-30 years in good health.

The chain links TRBV4-3 to TRBJ2-5, with a weak D call TRBD1 (6 bases). Per the germline V gene, CDR1 is LGHNA and CDR2 is YSLEER. This CDR3 contains 15 residues. V was shortened by 0 bases and J by 2 bases, with 10 bases between the two germline ends. CDR3 coding DNA: TGCGCCAGCAGCCAAGATATTGGACAGCAAGAGACCCAGTACTTC. Amino acid sequence: CASSQDIGQQETQYF.

Comments on this clonotype: A much larger clonotype is one base distant, so this may be a read error. The CDR3 is CASSAGVISNNEQYF. The CDR3 DNA reads as TGTGCCAGCAGCGCAGGGGTTATCTCCAACAATGAGCAGTACTTC. The chain is built from TRBV9 and TRBJ2-5; D is perhaps TRBD1 (6 bases). Germline V gene lookup returns CDR1 SGDLS and CDR2 YYNGEE. Between the trimmed V and J ends, which lost 3 bases and 11 bases, there was a span of 23 bases. The CDR3 has 15 amino acids. Together with reference TRBV9 and TRBJ2-5, the CDR3 gives the full variable domain: DSGVTQTPKHLITATGQRVTLRCSPRSGDLSVYWYQQSLDQGLQFLIQYYNGEERAKGNILERFSAQQFPDLHSELNLSSLELGDSALYFCASSAGVISNNEQYFGPGTRLLVL.

This clonotype came up many times. The chain carries TRBV27 and TRBJ1-2; 11 nucleotides match TRBD1. The junction had 1 base not matched to a gene; V was cut back by 0 bases and J by 7 bases. From germline, CDR1 is MNHEY and CDR2 SMNVEV (reference sequence). The length of the CDR3 is 14 residues. CDR3 protein: CASSLSGTGGGYTF. The CDR3 region has the DNA TGTGCCAGCAGTTTATCCGGGACAGGGGGTGGCTACACCTTC.

Note on this clonotype: Relative to the germline gene, one junction end is altered; a read error may explain this. V usage is TRBV4-3 and J usage is TRBJ2-3; 7 bases map to TRBD2. This CDR3 spans 17 amino acids. CDR1 and CDR2 (germline): LGHNA, YSLEER. For the CDR3, the DNA is TGCGCCAGCAGCCAAGATATGCCTAGCGGAAACACAGATACGCGGTATTTT. It translates to CASSQDMPSGNTDTRYF.

The chain combines TRBV12-3 or TRBV12-4 with TRBJ2-1, with TRBD2 matching over 13 bases. This CDR3 is built from 18 residues. The junction had 7 bases not matched to a gene; V was cut back by 5 bases and J by 0 bases. The chain's CDR3 is CASSPGTSGKVSYNEQFF. CDR3 in DNA: TGTGCCAGCAGTCCCGGGACTAGCGGGAAGGTCTCCTACAATGAGCAGTTCTTC.

The genes are TRBV7-2 and TRBJ1-1, with D perhaps TRBD1 (5 bases). Germline CDR1 reads SGHTA; CDR2 reads FQGNSA. The CDR3 consists of 17 residues. Trimming shortened V by 0 bases and J by 0 bases, and 14 bases separated the two germline ends. The CDR3 here is CASSLAMAAGMNTEAFF. The CDR3 bases are TGTGCCAGCAGCTTAGCTATGGCGGCAGGGATGAACACTGAAGCTTTCTTT.

Comment on this clonotype: Germline is not matched at one junction end, which may reflect a read error. The rearrangement joins TRBV20-1 to TRBJ2-7; TRBD2 matches at 8 bases. The tail of the sequence fits TRBJ2-5 better, so the J call may be wrong. CDR1 DFQATT and CDR2 SNEGSKA come from the germline V gene (reference sequence). This CDR3 contains 18 residues. The CDR3 nucleotides are TGCGGTGCTAGAGATAGGCGGTTTGCGGGGGGTCTTAAAGAGACCCAGTACTTC. Amino acids: CGARDRRFAGGLKETQYF.

This clonotype showed up just a few times. The chain combines TRBV10-3 with TRBJ1-1; the match to TRBD1 covers 7 bases. V gave up 10 bases and J gave up 5 bases; unmatched junction bases: 10. Germline assignment: CDR1 ENHRY and CDR2 SYGVKD. The CDR3 covers 13 residues. The CDR3 DNA reads TGTGCCAGCAGAGGGGCAGGGGGGACTGAAGCTTTCTTT. Its translation is CASRGAGGTEAFF.

This rearrangement joins TRBV6-5 to TRBJ1-4; D might be TRBD1 (6 bases). The CDR3 covers 15 residues. Germline V gene data show CDR1 as MNHEY and CDR2 as SVGAGI. V was clipped by 5 bases and J by 7 bases, with 17 bases between them. The CDR3 loop reads CASSETGILFEKLFF. In DNA form, the CDR3 reads TGTGCCAGCAGTGAAACAGGGATTTTATTTGAAAAACTGTTTTTT.

This clonotype showed up just a few times. The rearrangement joins TRBV7-2 to TRBJ1-2; possibly TRBD1 for D (5 bases). CDR1 and CDR2 from the germline V gene are SGHTA and FQGNSA. This CDR3 region has 15 residues. Deletions cut 6 bases from V and 2 bases from J, with 16 bases between. The DNA of the CDR3 is TGTGCCAGCAGTGCACCGGGGGGGTCGAACTATGGCTACACCTTC. Translation gives CASSAPGGSNYGYTF.

The V and J genes are TRBV20-1 and TRBJ1-5; D perhaps matches TRBD1 (5 bases). The CDR3 spans 18 residues. V was trimmed by 3 bases and J by 0 bases, leaving 21 bases between them. Looked up from germline, CDR1 is DFQATT and CDR2 is SNEGSKA (reference sequence). CDR3: CSARIRAGWGTSNQPQHF. The CDR3 nucleotides read TGCAGTGCTAGGATAAGGGCAGGGTGGGGAACTAGCAATCAGCCCCAGCATTTT.

The sample holds a few counts of this clonotype. V gene TRBV12-3 or TRBV12-4 combines with J gene TRBJ2-1; TRBD2 matches 13 bases. The CDR3 extends over 17 amino acids. The V gene end was trimmed by 1 base and the J gene end by 12 bases; junction bases not matched to a gene: 12. The CDR3 DNA sequence: TGTGCCAGCAGTTTAGTGGCCCTACTAGCGGGGGGGCCTGGGCAGTTCTTC. It codes for CASSLVALLAGGPGQFF.

Points on this clonotype: The junction differs from germline at one of its ends, possibly a read error. The chain has TRBV5-1 and TRBJ2-7; a possible D gene is TRBD1 (5 bases). The CDR3 loop spans 16 amino acids. Germline CDR1 SGHRS, CDR2 YFSETQ. This CDR3 reads CASSLSRQGPSYEQYF. The CDR3 nucleotides read TGCGCCAGCAGCCTCTCTCGTCAGGGCCCATCCTACGAACAGTACTTC.

This clonotype was counted a few times. The chain combines TRBV18 with TRBJ2-1; 8 bases match TRBD1. Germline V CDR1 and CDR2: KGHSH, LQKENI. CDR3 size: 14 residues. The J segment lost 3 bases and the V segment lost 3 bases, leaving 1 base of the junction unmatched. DNA for the CDR3: TGTGCCAGCTCACCGGGACAGGACTACAATGAGCAGTTCTTC. It codes for CASSPGQDYNEQFF.

The genes are TRBV12-3 or TRBV12-4 and TRBJ1-1; 9 nucleotides agree with TRBD1. With 3 bases clipped from V and 9 bases from J, the junction kept 2 bases outside the gene matches. The CDR3 totals 12 residues. DNA of the CDR3: TGTGCCAGCAGTTTGGGGACAGGGAAAGCTTTCTTT. This translates into CASSLGTGKAFF.

In this sample, this clonotype turned up once. The genes are TRBV3-1 and TRBJ2-2; D might be TRBD1 (6 bases). V was shortened by 5 bases and J by 4 bases, with 14 bases between the two germline ends. The CDR3 contains 15 residues. Germline V gene sequence: CDR1 LGHDT, CDR2 YNNKEL (reference sequence). The CDR3 DNA sequence: TGTGCCAGCAGCGATACCGGGACACGCACCGGGGAGCTGTTTTTT. Protein product: CASSDTGTRTGELFF.

The sample holds many counts of this clonotype. This CDR3 is CASRGLYNEQFF. In DNA form, the CDR3 reads TGCGCCAGCCGGGGGCTGTACAATGAGCAGTTCTTC. The chain has TRBV5-1 and TRBJ2-1; D could derive from TRBD1 or TRBD2 (6 bases each). The CDR3 contains 12 residues. Trimming took off 7 bases at V and 4 bases at J, with 9 bases between the two ends. Germline assignment: CDR1 SGHRS and CDR2 YFSETQ.

Points on this clonotype: A clone one base away is much larger, so this may be a read error. The CDR3 nucleotides are TGTGCCAGCAGTTACGAGGGCCAAGAGACCCAGTTCTTC. Amino acid sequence: CASSYEGQETQFF. The genes are TRBV6-5 and TRBJ2-1; D is perhaps TRBD2 (5 bases). CDR1 MNHEY and CDR2 SVGAGI come from the germline V gene. This CDR3 has 13 amino acids. V lost 2 bases and J 13 bases, leaving 15 bases between the germline ends.

There are many counts of this clonotype. The rearrangement joins TRBV20-1 to TRBJ2-7; tentative D call: TRBD2 (6 bases). CDR3 length equals 13 residues. The V end lost 5 bases, the J end lost 3 bases, and 14 bases lay between the germline ends. Germline V gene data show CDR1 as DFQATT and CDR2 as SNEGSKA (reference sequence). The CDR3: CSASSIGGYEQYF. The CDR3 region has the DNA TGCAGTGCTTCGAGTATCGGGGGCTACGAGCAGTACTTC.

This clonotype was observed many times. V gene TRBV9 combines with J gene TRBJ2-5, with D hard to call. Germline values: CDR1 SGDLS, CDR2 YYNGEE. With 2 bases removed from V and 7 bases from J, the gap between germline ends came to 15 bases. The CDR3 is made up of 14 amino acids. The CDR3 sequence: CASSVQGLGGTQYF. Here the CDR3 DNA reads TGTGCCAGCAGCGTTCAAGGGCTAGGCGGGACCCAGTACTTC. The full variable domain, completed using reference TRBV9 and TRBJ2-5, is DSGVTQTPKHLITATGQRVTLRCSPRSGDLSVYWYQQSLDQGLQFLIQYYNGEERAKGNILERFSAQQFPDLHSELNLSSLELGDSALYFCASSVQGLGGTQYFGPGTRLLVL.

This clonotype has at least ten counts. The chain has TRBV6-2 or TRBV6-3 and TRBJ2-3; possibly TRBD2 for D (5 bases). The V and J ends lost 8 bases and 1 base respectively, with 7 bases between them. The CDR3 runs 12 residues. Germline V lookup: CDR1 MNHEY, CDR2 SVGEGT. This CDR3 reads CASGGRTDTQYF. CDR3 DNA: TGTGCCAGCGGAGGCCGCACAGATACGCAGTATTTT.

Comments on this clonotype: Since a much larger clone is just one base distant, this may be a read error. For the CDR3, the DNA is TGTGCCAGCCGAGCCGTCACCTACAATGAGCAGTACTTC. The encoded protein is CASRAVTYNEQYF. The chain links TRBV12-3 or TRBV12-4 to TRBJ2-7, with D unclear. The CDR3 totals 13 residues. The germline V and J ends were trimmed by 8 bases and 7 bases, with 18 bases remaining between them.

The chain combines TRBV7-2 with TRBJ2-5; D may correspond to TRBD1 or TRBD2 (6 bases each). V lost 5 bases and J 5 bases, leaving 24 bases between the germline ends. CDR1 is SGHTA, CDR2 FQGNSA, per germline. CDR3 length: 17 amino acids. For the CDR3, the DNA is TGTGCCAGCAGCCAGGGGTCGATAGCGGAGGGGCGGGAGACCCAGTACTTC. Amino acids: CASSQGSIAEGRETQYF.

This sequence joins TRBV7-9 and TRBJ2-3; D perhaps matches TRBD2 (6 bases). V was shortened by 5 bases and J by 2 bases, with 17 bases between the two germline ends. CDR3 length: 16 residues. Germline V gene lookup returns CDR1 SEHNR and CDR2 FQNEAQ (reference sequence). The CDR3 DNA is TGTGCCAGCAGCCCTATTGGGGGGATTAACACAGATACGCAGTATTTT. As protein: CASSPIGGINTDTQYF.

With regard to this clonotype: The junction shows a germline mismatch at one end, possibly a read error. This sequence joins TRBV7-2 and TRBJ2-5; D tentatively fits TRBD1 or TRBD2 (5 bases each). This CDR3 has 15 residues. Germline CDR1 SGHTA, CDR2 FQGNSA. DNA for the CDR3: TGTGTCAGCAGCTTAGTGGGGGATGCCCAAGAGACCCAGTACTTC. It specifies CVSSLVGDAQETQYF.